This T cell receptor beta chain was identified in a study of OX40 agonist ivuxolimab in advanced cancers. Study results and caveats: What antigens the expanded peripheral T cells recognized was never established.

About this clone itself: As yet, its antigen is unknown.

This table comes from immunoSEQ multiplex PCR, and its TCRdb copy is limited to in-frame clones, with some not included. The sample has about 15,000 clones, about 92% seen once. This specimen consisted of CD4+ or CD8+ T cells sorted from blood, obtained in a trial of the OX40 agonist ivuxolimab. This receptor was taken from an adult with an advanced solid tumor such as melanoma, head and neck, liver or kidney cancer.

The chain's CDR3 is CASRFWGYEQYF. Written as DNA, the CDR3 is TGTGCCAGCAGATTCTGGGGGTACGAGCAGTACTTC. This chain uses TRBV27 with TRBJ2-7, with D perhaps given as TRBD1 or TRBD2 (5 bases each). Germline values: CDR1 MNHEY, CDR2 SMNVEV (reference sequence). Trimming pared 6 bases from V and 4 bases from J, leaving 10 bases between. This CDR3 has 12 amino acids.